Below, 4 T cell receptor beta chains from the same sample are listed, as sequenced in a study of STAT5B mutations in CD4+ large granular lymphocyte leukemia. Some clones are missing from TCRdb's copy, which holds only in-frame ones; the method was immunoSEQ multiplex PCR. The sample records 20,000 to 25,000 clones, 72% being singletons. The sequenced sample consisted of CD4+ T cells from blood buffy coats. The receptors were sampled from a human donor in good health.

The genes are TRBV12-5 and TRBJ1-1; no clear D gene. Trimming took off 4 bases at V and 8 bases at J, with 23 bases between the two ends. The length of the CDR3 is 16 residues. Germline assignment: CDR1 LGHNT and CDR2 FRNRAP. CDR3 sequence reads: CASGSNLQGRPGEAFF. The CDR3 DNA reads TGTGCTAGTGGTTCTAACTTACAAGGCCGCCCGGGAGAAGCTTTCTTT.

Within the sample, this clone is medium-sized. The rearrangement joins TRBV28 to TRBJ2-7; no definite D call. The CDR3 totals 12 residues. The ends were cut back, 2 bases at V and 4 bases at J, with 6 bases in the middle. CDR1 and CDR2 (germline): MDHEN, SYDVKM. Here the CDR3 reads CASSLTLYEQYF. Here the CDR3 DNA reads TGTGCCAGCAGTTTAACCCTGTACGAGCAGTACTTC.

The chain uses TRBV6-1 and TRBJ1-2, with 10 bases matching TRBD1. This CDR3 contains 15 residues. After removal of 2 bases from V and 7 bases from J, the junction contained 7 bases not matched to a gene. Germline assignment: CDR1 MNHNS and CDR2 SASEGT. CDR3 sequence reads: CASSEWTGGVFGYTF. CDR3 coding DNA: TGTGCCAGCAGTGAATGGACAGGGGGAGTATTTGGCTACACCTTC.

The chain employs TRBV4-1 and TRBJ2-5; D is ambiguous. Gene TRBJ2-7 matches the end of the DNA better, so the J call may be wrong. The CDR3 covers 13 residues. The germline gives CDR1 MGHRA, CDR2 YSYEKL. The CDR3 region is CASSLLTSYEQYF. The CDR3 coding sequence is TGCGCCAGCAGCCTCCTGACCTCCTACGAGCAGTACTTC.